This T cell receptor (beta chain) emerged from a study of beta chain features in type 1 diabetes. Study-wide background: The number of sorted cells examined across all samples was some 99,000,000.

The V segment lost 5 bases and the J segment 5 bases; nucleotides outside the gene matches: 5. CDR1 and CDR2 from the germline V gene are MDHEN and SYDVKM. This CDR3 is built from 14 residues. Sorting of CD4+ naive, central memory, regulatory and stem cell-like memory cells was performed via CD45RO/CCR7/CD25/CD127/CD95/CD27. As to this clone: Its cognate antigen is unknown.

Study-wide results and caveats: Patients' naive, central memory and regulatory TCRB repertoires appeared more alike than those of healthy donors.

Expressed TCRB transcripts were sequenced after all isolated RNA was converted to cDNA. For naive, central memory and regulatory T cell samples, reads averaged about 3.5 million. The table came from immunoSEQ multiplex PCR; TCRdb's copy has only in-frame clones and leaves some out. The sample lists hundreds of thousands of clones, around 15% occurring once. The sample taken for sequencing was naive CD4+ T cells from blood. The clonotype was recovered from a man aged 18 to 30 in good health. V is TRBV28 and J is TRBJ1-5, with 8 bases matching TRBD1. The CDR3 nucleotides read TGTGCCAGCAGTACCCCAGGGGGCCATCAGCCCCAGCATTTT. It yields the protein CASSTPGGHQPQHF.